These 8 T cell receptor beta chains came from one sample sequenced in a study of immune heterogeneity within non-small cell lung tumors. TCR beta CDR3 amplification used multiplex PCR with 32 V and 13 J primers. Each CDR3 protein is one row after TCRdb ran MiXCR on the multiplex PCR reads. The sample lists 14,000 to 15,000 distinct CDR3 sequences; over 25% were seen once. Bulk tumor genomic DNA, roughly 600 ng per sample, was used as template. Several biopsies per primary tumor, spaced far apart, were taken during surgery. Their non-small cell lung cancer was newly diagnosed and untreated, and the patients underwent curative surgery. Source material: lung tumor tissue. The receptors come from a man between 40 and 49 years old with non-small cell lung cancer.

As for this clonotype: Given a much more abundant clone one base away, this may be a read error. V and J are TRBV20-1 and TRBJ2-3; D gene ambiguous. CDR3 size: 14 residues. Germline values: CDR1 DFQATT, CDR2 SNEGSKA (reference sequence). Trimming took off 0 bases at V and 2 bases at J, with 9 bases between the two ends. The CDR3 sequence: CSARDVLITDTQYF. DNA for the CDR3: TGCAGTGCTAGAGATGTACTGATCACAGATACGCAGTATTTT.

In its sample, this clonotype is medium-sized (0.01 to 0.1%). V gene TRBV27 combines with J gene TRBJ1-5, with D perhaps matching TRBD1 (5 bases). The CDR3 is 16 amino acids. Per the germline V gene, CDR1 is MNHEY and CDR2 is SMNVEV (reference sequence). Trimming cost V 5 bases and J 1 base, with 15 bases left between them. CDR3 residues: CASSKQAMSSNQPQHF. In DNA form, the CDR3 reads TGTGCCAGCAGTAAACAGGCAATGTCGAGCAATCAGCCCCAGCATTTT.

This clonotype is labeled medium-sized. The chain is built from TRBV20-1 and TRBJ2-7, with D unclear. Germline V gene lookup returns CDR1 DFQATT and CDR2 SNEGSKA (reference sequence). Trimming pared 3 bases from V and 3 bases from J, leaving 9 bases between. The CDR3 runs 12 residues. The CDR3 DNA follows: TGCAGTGCTAGCCCCGGCGGCTACGAGCAGTACTTC. Protein: CSASPGGYEQYF.

This clonotype showed up just a few times. V gene TRBV9 combines with J gene TRBJ2-1; TRBD1 aligns across 8 bases. The CDR3 covers 16 residues. Trimming took 0 bases from V and 0 from J; bases not matched to a gene: 2. Germline CDR1 SGDLS, CDR2 YYNGEE. The CDR3 is CASSVVDRGSYNEQFF. The CDR3, as DNA: TGTGCCAGCAGCGTAGTTGACAGGGGCTCCTACAATGAGCAGTTCTTC.

In its sample, this clonotype ranks as medium-sized. The V call is TRBV6-2 or TRBV6-3, the J call TRBJ2-7; the match to TRBD2 covers 13 bases. The trim removed 7 bases at V and 3 bases at J, leaving 3 bases unmatched. CDR3 size: 14 residues. Germline CDR1 reads MNHEY; CDR2 reads SVGEGT. Here the CDR3 reads CASKRTSGSYEQYF. In DNA, the CDR3 is TGTGCCAGCAAAAGGACTAGCGGGAGCTACGAGCAGTACTTC.

There are a few counts of this clonotype. The rearrangement links TRBV5-8 to TRBJ2-2; 7 bases match TRBD2. J was trimmed by 5 bases and V by 6 bases; bases with no gene match: 10. This CDR3 comprises 15 residues. Looked up from germline, CDR1 is SGHTS and CDR2 is YDEGEE. CDR3 amino acids: CASTRGSGRTGELFF. The DNA for the CDR3 is TGTGCCAGCACTCGAGGTAGCGGGCGTACCGGGGAGCTGTTTTTT.

Points on this clonotype: A much more abundant neighbour one base away suggests this may be a read error. This chain links TRBV20-1 with TRBJ1-5; 7 bases map to TRBD1. Germline CDR1 reads DFQATT; CDR2 reads SNEGSKA (reference sequence). The CDR3 runs to 14 residues. Trimming removed 6 bases from V and 7 bases from J; junction bases left unmatched: 12. The CDR3 here is CSAADRTGGQPQHF. The CDR3 nucleotides are TGCAGTGCCGCAGACAGGACAGGCGGGCAGCCCCAGCATTTT.

The chain links TRBV9 to TRBJ1-1; D is unclear. The CDR3 consists of 11 residues. V gave up 5 bases and J gave up 5 bases, with 7 bases separating them. Germline CDR1 reads SGDLS; CDR2 reads YYNGEE. The CDR3 loop is CASRRGTEAFF. The CDR3 DNA reads TGTGCCAGCAGGCGGGGTACTGAAGCTTTCTTT.